This TCR beta chain was recovered during a study of beta chain features in type 1 diabetes. Points from the study as a whole: Sequencing of cDNA might inflate the share of cells that strongly express TCR. Among patients, naive, central memory and Treg TCRB repertoires appeared more similar than among healthy donors. The study found moderately but significantly shorter TCRB CDR3s in all four CD4+ subsets of Type 1 diabetes patients. The study found fewer insertions and more deletions at VDJ junctions in type 1 diabetes patients.

CD4+ cells of the naive, central memory, regulatory and stem cell-like memory types were sorted via CD45RO/CCR7/CD25/CD127/CD95/CD27. This clone was detected once. The antigen remains unidentified. Germline-derived CDR1 and CDR2 are LGHNA and YNFKEQ. The V end was cut by 0 bases, the J end by 5 bases, with 10 bases between. CDR3 length: 14 amino acids. Of the isolated RNA, all was reverse transcribed, and so the sequenced material was expressed TCRB transcripts. TCRdb keeps only in-frame clones here, not all; method: immunoSEQ multiplex PCR. The sample lists about 160,000 clones, about 10% occurring once.

Sequenced input: central memory CD4+ T cells from blood. V usage is TRBV4-2 and J usage is TRBJ1-1; no firm D call. The TCR was taken from a woman younger than 45 with type 1 diabetes. The DNA for the CDR3 is TGTGCCAGCAGCCAAGATCTAGGGAGGACTGAAGCTTTCTTT. Protein sequence: CASSQDLGRTEAFF.